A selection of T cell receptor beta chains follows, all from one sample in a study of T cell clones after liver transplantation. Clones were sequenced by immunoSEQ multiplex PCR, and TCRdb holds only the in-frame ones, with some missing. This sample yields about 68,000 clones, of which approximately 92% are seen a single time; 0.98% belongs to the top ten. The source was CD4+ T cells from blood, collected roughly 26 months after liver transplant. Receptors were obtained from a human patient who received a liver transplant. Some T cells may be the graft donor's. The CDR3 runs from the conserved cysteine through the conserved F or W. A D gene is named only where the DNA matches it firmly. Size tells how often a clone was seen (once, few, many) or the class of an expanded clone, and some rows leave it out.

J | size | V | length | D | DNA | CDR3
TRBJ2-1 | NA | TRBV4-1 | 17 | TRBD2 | TGCGCCAGCAGCCAGCCCTCGGGGTTAGCGGGAGAAAATGAGCAGTTCTTC | CASSQPSGLAGENEQFF
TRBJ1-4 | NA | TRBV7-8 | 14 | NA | TGTGCCAGCAGCTTAGGAGGGGTTGGTGAAAAACTGTTTTTT | CASSLGGVGEKLFF
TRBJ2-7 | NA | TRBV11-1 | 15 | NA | TGTGCCAGCAGCTTACTCCAAGGGGCTTCCTACGAGCAGTACTTC | CASSLLQGASYEQYF
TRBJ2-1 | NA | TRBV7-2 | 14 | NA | TGTGCCAGCAGCTTAGCGGGAGGCTACAATGAGCAGTTCTTC | CASSLAGGYNEQFF
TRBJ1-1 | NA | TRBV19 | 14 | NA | TGTGCCAGTAGTATAGCCGACGGATACACTGAAGCTTTCTTT | CASSIADGYTEAFF
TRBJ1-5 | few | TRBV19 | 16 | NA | TGTGCCAGTAGTCCCGTTCGGGGGGATAGCAATCAGCCCCAGCATTTT | CASSPVRGDSNQPQHF
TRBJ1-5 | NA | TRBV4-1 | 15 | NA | TGCGCCAGCAGCCAACAGACCAACGAGGATTCGCCCCAGCATTTT | CASSQQTNEDSPQHF
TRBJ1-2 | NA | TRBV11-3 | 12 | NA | TGTGCCAGCAGCTTAGTACACCATGGCTACACCTTC | CASSLVHHGYTF
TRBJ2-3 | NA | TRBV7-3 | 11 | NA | TGTGCCAGCAGCTCCTCAGATACGCAGTATTTT | CASSSSDTQYF
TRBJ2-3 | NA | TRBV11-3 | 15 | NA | TGTGCCAGCAGCTTAGGGCAGGGCAGCACAGATACGCAGTATTTT | CASSLGQGSTDTQYF
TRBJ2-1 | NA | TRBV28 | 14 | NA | TGTGCCAGCAGTTTTTTGAGCTCCTACAATGAGCAGTTCTTC | CASSFLSSYNEQFF
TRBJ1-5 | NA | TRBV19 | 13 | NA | TGTGCCAGTAGTCCTCGGACGATTCAGCCCCAGCATTTT | CASSPRTIQPQHF
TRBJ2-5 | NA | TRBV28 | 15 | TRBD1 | TGTGCCAGCAGACCGACAGGGATCCTCCAAGAGACCCAGTACTTC | CASRPTGILQETQYF
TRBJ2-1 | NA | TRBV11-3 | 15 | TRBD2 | TGTGCCAGCAGTTTCGGGACTAGAGGGACTAATGAGCAGTTCTTC | CASSFGTRGTNEQFF
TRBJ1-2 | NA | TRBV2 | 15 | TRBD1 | TGTGCCAGCAGTTCGGACAGGGGAGGAACCTATGGCTACACCTTC | CASSSDRGGTYGYTF
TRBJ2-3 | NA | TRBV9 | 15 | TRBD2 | TGTGCCAGCAGCGTAACTAGCGGTAGCACAGATACGCAGTATTTT | CASSVTSGSTDTQYF
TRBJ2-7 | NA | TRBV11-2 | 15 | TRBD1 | TGTGCCAGCAGCTTACAGGGGGCGAAAGCCTACGAGCAGTACTTC | CASSLQGAKAYEQYF
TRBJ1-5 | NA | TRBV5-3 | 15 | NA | TGTGCCAGAAGCTTGGACTGTCATAGCAATCAGCCCCAGCATTTT | CARSLDCHSNQPQHF
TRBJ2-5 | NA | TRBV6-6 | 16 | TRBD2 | TGTGCCAGCAGGAGGCGGGAGGGCCTGACATTAGAGACCCAGTACTTC | CASRRREGLTLETQYF
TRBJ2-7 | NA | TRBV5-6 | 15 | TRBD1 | TGTGCCAGCAGCCGATGGGACAGGGTGGGAGAGGAGCAGTACTTC | CASSRWDRVGEEQYF
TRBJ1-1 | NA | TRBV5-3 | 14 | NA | TGTGCCATCAAGACACAACTCTCCAACACTGAAGCTTTCTTT | CAIKTQLSNTEAFF
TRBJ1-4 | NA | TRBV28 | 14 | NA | TGTGCCAGCAGTTTAGTTGGGAGGGATGAAAAACTGTTTTTT | CASSLVGRDEKLFF
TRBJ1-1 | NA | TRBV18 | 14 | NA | TGTGCCAGCTCCTATTTAAAGAGGAACACTGAAGCTTTCTTT | CASSYLKRNTEAFF
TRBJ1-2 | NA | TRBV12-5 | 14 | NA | TGTGCTAGTGGTTTGGATGCGCTGCTTTATGGCTACACCTTC | CASGLDALLYGYTF
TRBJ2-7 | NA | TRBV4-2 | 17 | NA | TGTGCCAGCAGCCGGGGGTCGGCGGAACCAAACCTCTACGAGCAGTACTTC | CASSRGSAEPNLYEQYF
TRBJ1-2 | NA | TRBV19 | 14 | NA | TGTGCCACTTCTCGGGGGTTTGTAAACTATGGCTACACCTTC | CATSRGFVNYGYTF